These 20 T cell receptor beta chains came from one sample sequenced in a study of shared clonotypes between healthy human individuals. The assay was immunoSEQ multiplex PCR, and TCRdb's table has in-frame clones only and misses some. The data show about 2 million clones, with about 94% seen just once and approximately 1% held by the top ten. As defined, naive CD8 cells were CD45RO-negative and positively selected for CCR7, with terminally differentiated effector memory CD45RA+ cells excluded. The sequencing input was naive CD8+ T cells sorted from blood. Receptors originate from a young man in good health.

V is TRBV5-6 and J is TRBJ2-2; 9 bases match TRBD2. This CDR3 comprises 15 residues. Germline CDR1 is SGHDT and CDR2 is YYEEEE. J was trimmed by 6 bases and V by 0 bases; bases with no gene match: 3. The DNA for the CDR3 is TGTGCCAGCAGCTTGGAGCTAGCGGGACCCGGGGAGCTGTTTTTT. Encoded protein: CASSLELAGPGELFF.

The chain uses TRBV7-2 and TRBJ2-1, with 9 bases that match TRBD2. The J segment lost 10 bases and the V segment lost 5 bases, leaving 12 bases of the junction unmatched. CDR3 length: 15 amino acids. Germline V gene data show CDR1 as SGHTA and CDR2 as FQGNSA. This CDR3 is CASSLRAGGTKEQFF. CDR3 nucleotide sequence: TGTGCCAGCAGCCTCCGGGCGGGAGGGACTAAGGAGCAGTTCTTC. Complete variable domain (other parts from reference TRBV7-2 and TRBJ2-1): GAGVSQSPSNKVTEKGKDVELRCDPISGHTALYWYRQSLGQGLEFLIYFQGNSAPDKSGLPSDRFSAERTGGSVSTLTIQRTQQEDSAVYLCASSLRAGGTKEQFFGPGTRLTVL.

This clone was detected only once. DNA of the CDR3: TGTGCCAGCAGTTTAGGACATTTCCTCTACGAGCAGTACTTC. Its translation is CASSLGHFLYEQYF. The V gene is TRBV28, the J gene TRBJ2-7, with D perhaps TRBD1 (5 bases). Germline V CDR1 and CDR2: MDHEN, SYDVKM. V shed 2 bases and J shed 3 bases, with 11 bases lying between them. CDR3 size: 14 residues.

This clone showed up just once. This chain links TRBV27 with TRBJ2-6; 7 nucleotides line up with TRBD1. This CDR3 comprises 16 residues. Germline V gene sequence: CDR1 MNHEY, CDR2 SMNVEV (reference sequence). The J segment lost 0 bases and the V segment lost 4 bases, leaving 3 bases of the junction unmatched. CDR3 protein: CASSYGTVSGANVLTF. Here the CDR3 DNA reads TGTGCCAGCAGTTATGGGACAGTCTCTGGGGCCAACGTCCTGACTTTC.

This clone has a single count. This sample includes further DNA sequences coding for the same CDR3. This chain joins TRBV7-9 and TRBJ2-7; TRBD2 is a possible D gene (5 bases). Trimming removed 1 base from V and 7 bases from J, with 8 bases in between. Looked up from germline, CDR1 is SEHNR and CDR2 is FQNEAQ (reference sequence). The CDR3 sequence is 12 residues long. The CDR3 spells CASSLGSGEQYF. The CDR3 DNA reads TGTGCCAGCAGCTTAGGGAGCGGAGAGCAGTACTTC.

With respect to this clone: The junction departs from the called germline gene at one end, perhaps through a read error. This specimen includes other DNA sequences encoding the same CDR3. The V gene is TRBV5-6, the J gene TRBJ1-6; the match to TRBD1 covers 7 bases. The length of the CDR3 is 16 residues. Germline values: CDR1 SGHDT, CDR2 YYEEEE. CDR3 region: CASSLGGAGGHSPLHF. The CDR3 DNA reads as TGTGCCAGCAGCTTGGGCGGGGCAGGGGGGCATTCACCTCTCCACTTT.

For the CDR3, the DNA is TGTGCCAGCAGCTTGTGGGCAGGGTTCGAGGCTCTCTACGAGCAGTACTTC. Protein product: CASSLWAGFEALYEQYF. The chain joins TRBV5-6 to TRBJ2-7, with a weak D call TRBD1 (5 bases). V dropped 1 base and J dropped 3 bases, with 20 bases sitting between them. The CDR3 contains 17 residues. CDR1 is SGHDT, CDR2 YYEEEE, per germline.

The chain combines TRBV5-6 with TRBJ2-3; 8 bases agree with TRBD1. Germline-derived CDR1 and CDR2 are SGHDT and YYEEEE. This CDR3 is built from 16 residues. The V and J ends lost 6 bases and 6 bases, in that order; junction bases with no gene match: 15. CDR3: CASITAGTGLTDTQYF. DNA of the CDR3: TGTGCCAGCATCACTGCTGGGACAGGACTCACGGATACGCAGTATTTT.

Comments on this clone: Other nucleotide sequences from this sample produce the same CDR3. The V and J genes are TRBV27 and TRBJ1-5; no reliable D call. This CDR3 has 14 amino acids. Germline CDR1 and CDR2: MNHEY and SMNVEV (reference sequence). Trimming shortened V by 6 bases and J by 4 bases, and 13 bases separated the two germline ends. The CDR3 nucleotides read TGTGCCAGCAGCCTCCTTCTTGGGAATCAGCCCCAGCATTTT. Encoded protein: CASSLLLGNQPQHF.

This rearrangement joins TRBV13 to TRBJ1-2; unclear D gene. The CDR3 extends over 14 amino acids. CDR1 and CDR2 (germline): PRHDT, FYEKMQ (reference sequence). The ends were cut back, 2 bases at V and 2 bases at J, with 9 bases in the middle. CDR3 residues: CASSLMGGNYGYTF. The CDR3 DNA follows: TGTGCCAGCAGCTTAATGGGCGGAAACTATGGCTACACCTTC. Filled out from reference TRBV13 and TRBJ1-2, the complete variable domain reads AAGVIQSPRHLIKEKRETATLKCYPIPRHDTVYWYQQGPGQDPQFLISFYEKMQSDKGSIPDRFSAQQFSDYHSELNMSSLELGDSALYFCASSLMGGNYGYTFGSGTRLTVV.

The V and J genes are TRBV6-5 and TRBJ1-1; TRBD1 might be the D (6 bases). Germline CDR1 and CDR2: MNHEY and SVGAGI. This CDR3 is built from 15 residues. Trimming took 5 bases from V and 6 from J, leaving 19 bases between them. This CDR3 is CASSKQNQGIAEAFF. In DNA form, the CDR3 reads TGTGCCAGCAGTAAACAGAACCAGGGGATCGCTGAAGCTTTCTTT.

The V and J genes are TRBV7-9 and TRBJ2-7; 10 nucleotides match TRBD2. Germline V CDR1 and CDR2: SEHNR, FQNEAQ (reference sequence). Trimming removed 9 bases from V and 8 bases from J; junction bases left unmatched: 25. The CDR3 covers 18 residues. The CDR3: CARPRIVGHLAGEWQQYF. Written as DNA, the CDR3 is TGTGCCAGGCCAAGAATTGTTGGTCACCTAGCGGGAGAGTGGCAGCAGTACTTC.

J is TRBJ2-7 and V is TRBV6-5; perhaps TRBD1 as D (6 bases). The CDR3 has 14 residues. Trimming stripped 4 bases from V and 4 bases from J, with 14 bases between. Germline assignment: CDR1 MNHEY and CDR2 SVGAGI. The DNA of the CDR3 is TGTGCCAGCAGTTTGGCAGGGGTATTTTACGAGCAGTACTTC. Its translation is CASSLAGVFYEQYF.

Regarding this clone: One end of the junction does not line up with germline, which may come from a read error. The J gene is TRBJ2-5, the V gene TRBV7-7; TRBD2 matches at 7 bases. CDR1 and CDR2 from the germline V gene are SSHAT and FNYEAQ (reference sequence). The CDR3 length is 14 residues. The CDR3 is CASSATGGQETQYF. The CDR3 bases are TGTGCTAGCAGCGCTACGGGGGGCCAAGAGACCCAGTACTTC.

In DNA, the CDR3 is TGTGCCACCAGCAGAGCTACGAGTGGAAACACCATATATTTT. Translating gives CATSRATSGNTIYF. The V gene is TRBV15, the J gene TRBJ1-3; D unclear. The CDR3 runs 14 residues. V gave up 1 base and J gave up 3 bases, with 7 bases separating them. Germline CDR1 is LNHNV and CDR2 is YYDKDF (reference sequence).

The rearrangement links TRBV5-8 to TRBJ2-7, with 8 positions matching TRBD1. The V segment lost 1 base and the J segment 4 bases; nucleotides outside the gene matches: 7. Germline loops: CDR1 SGHTS, CDR2 YDEGEE. The CDR3 spans 15 residues. In DNA form, the CDR3 reads TGTGCCAGCAGCTTGCGGACAGGGCTCGGATACGAGCAGTACTTC. Translated, it gives CASSLRTGLGYEQYF.

The chain recombines TRBV2 with TRBJ2-7; 8 bases fit TRBD1. V shed 6 bases and J 0 bases; nucleotides not matched to a gene: 7. The CDR3 is made up of 15 amino acids. Germline-derived CDR1 and CDR2 are SNHLY and FYNNEI. The CDR3 region has the DNA TGTGCCAGCAGGGGACTGACAGGGGTCTCCTACGAGCAGTACTTC. This codes for CASRGLTGVSYEQYF.

The chain employs TRBV11-2 and TRBJ2-2; 9 positions match TRBD1. Germline assignment: CDR1 SGHAT and CDR2 FQNNGV. Trimming removed 4 bases from V and 5 bases from J; junction bases left unmatched: 5. CDR3 length: 15 amino acids. The CDR3 loop is CASSSGTGRTGELFF. CDR3 bases: TGTGCCAGCAGCTCCGGGACAGGGAGGACCGGGGAGCTGTTTTTT.

Concerning this clone: Distinct nucleotide sequences in the sample also encode this CDR3. CDR3 nucleotides: TGCAGCGTAGCCAGGGACTCCTACAATGAGCAGTTCTTC. This codes for CSVARDSYNEQFF. V gene TRBV29-1 combines with J gene TRBJ2-1, with D possibly matching TRBD1 (5 bases). This CDR3 contains 13 residues. From germline, CDR1 is SQVTM and CDR2 ANQGSEA. The germline V and J ends were trimmed by 6 bases and 0 bases, with 9 bases remaining between them.

The chain uses TRBV13 and TRBJ2-7, with 8 positions matching TRBD1. After removal of 4 bases from V and 5 bases from J, the junction contained 4 bases not matched to a gene. Germline V gives CDR1 PRHDT, CDR2 FYEKMQ (reference sequence). The CDR3 runs to 13 residues. CDR3: CASSSGQVDEQYF. The CDR3 coding sequence is TGTGCCAGCAGCTCGGGACAGGTGGACGAGCAGTACTTC. The variable domain in full, completed from reference TRBV13 and TRBJ2-7, reads AAGVIQSPRHLIKEKRETATLKCYPIPRHDTVYWYQQGPGQDPQFLISFYEKMQSDKGSIPDRFSAQQFSDYHSELNMSSLELGDSALYFCASSSGQVDEQYFGPGTRLTVT.